A selection of T cell receptor beta chains follows, all from one sample in a study of T cells in localized non-small cell lung cancer. Libraries were prepared by immunoSEQ multiplex PCR; TCRdb keeps only in-frame clonotypes and omits some of them. The data hold a few thousand clones, with around 33% observed a single time. The material was lung tumor tissue, obtained before any cancer treatment. Source of these receptors: a female donor aged 60 or older with stage II squamous cell lung carcinoma. The CDR3 runs from the conserved cysteine through the conserved F or W. D genes are given only for firm matches. Size is omitted from some rows. Given values are once, few, many or a class for expanded clones.

clone_size,j_call,v_call,d_call,cdr3_nt,cdr3_aa
-,TRBJ2-7,TRBV29-1,-,TGCAGCGTTGGACTGGGGCAGGGACCTGACGAGCAGTACTTC,CSVGLGQGPDEQYF
few,TRBJ2-3,TRBV19,TRBD1,TGTGCCAGTGCCCAACCTTCCGGGACAGGGAGCACAGATACGCAGTATTTT,CASAQPSGTGSTDTQYF
once,TRBJ1-5,TRBV30,-,TGTGCCTGGAGTGTACACGGGGGTAGCAATCAGCCCCAGCATTTT,CAWSVHGGSNQPQHF
few,TRBJ2-3,TRBV14,-,TGTGCCAGCAGCCCGTCCCCTTACTCAGCCGTCGGTCAAGGGGCAGATACGCAGTATTTT,CASSPSPYSAVGQGADTQYF
-,TRBJ1-1,TRBV18,-,TGTGCCAGCTCACCCGACTTGGGGAACACTGAAGCTTTCTTT,CASSPDLGNTEAFF
-,TRBJ1-1,TRBV19,TRBD1,TGTGCCAGTAGTTGGGGACAGGGGGCAGGGACTGAAGCTTTCTTT,CASSWGQGAGTEAFF
-,TRBJ2-3,TRBV6-9,-,TGTGCTATTGCAGGGGTCACAGATACGCAGTATTTT,CAIAGVTDTQYF
-,TRBJ2-1,TRBV10-1,TRBD1,TGCGCCAGCAATCTTCGGACAGGGGGCCTAAATGAGCAGTTCTTC,CASNLRTGGLNEQFF
-,TRBJ2-2,TRBV27,-,TGTGCCACCACGAGCAGGAGGGCGAACACCGGGGAGCTGTTTTTT,CATTSRRANTGELFF
-,TRBJ1-6,TRBV27,-,TGTGCCAGCAGCGAGGGTCCCCAGGCCCTCCACTTT,CASSEGPQALHF
-,TRBJ2-1,TRBV19,TRBD2,TGTGCCAGTAGTATCCCTAGCGGGGGATTCAATGAGCAGTTCTTC,CASSIPSGGFNEQFF
-,TRBJ1-4,TRBV30,-,TGTGCCGGCCAAGGCAGGGGCGAAAAACTGTTTTTT,CAGQGRGEKLFF
few,TRBJ2-1,TRBV11-3,TRBD1,TGTGCCAGCAGCTCCGGACAGGCAAGCTCCTACAATGAGCAGTTCTTC,CASSSGQASSYNEQFF
few,TRBJ1-2,TRBV11-3,TRBD1,TGTGCCAGCAGCTTAGTGAGACCCGGACAGGCCCTTTGGGGCTACACCTTC,CASSLVRPGQALWGYTF
few,TRBJ1-2,TRBV9,-,TGTGCCAGCAGTGATGGGGGAGCGGGCTACACCTTC,CASSDGGAGYTF
few,TRBJ1-2,TRBV2,TRBD1,TGTGCCAGCAGGGGGGACAGGGAGGGCTACACCTTC,CASRGDREGYTF
-,TRBJ1-1,TRBV9,-,TGTGCCAGCAGTGACTTACTACTGAACACTGAAGCTTTCTTT,CASSDLLLNTEAFF